By frequency in the sample, the clone carrying this TCR beta chain is medium-sized. The antigen is not known. The DNA is omitted, as the CDR3 cannot be located on it reliably, and the CDR3 follows TCRdb's listing. Libraries were prepared by immunoSEQ multiplex PCR; TCRdb keeps only in-frame clonotypes and omits some of them. This table has approximately 9,600 clones, under 60% appearing once. The CDR3 is 14 amino acids in total, end residues counted. Germline CDR1 MDHEN, CDR2 SYDVKM. Cells of the mixed lymphocyte reaction were cocultured at 37 degrees C for over 5 days. The data are from a study of siplizumab effects on memory and regulatory T cells. About the study: Paired mixed lymphocyte reaction conditions consisted of siplizumab at 1 ug/mL or no drug. General observations from the study: Researchers could map only a minor fraction of alloreactive clones to unstimulated subsets.

The chain recombines TRBV28 with TRBJ1-3. Sequencing was carried out using CFSE-low (dividing) CD4+ T cells sorted from an allogeneic mixed lymphocyte reaction. The clonotype originates from a human donor in good health; the cells came from an allogeneic mixed lymphocyte reaction. The CDR3: CASSSSLAGNTIYF.